This T cell receptor (beta chain) is drawn from a study of human T cells and chemical hapten exposure. Time point denoted: patch test 2, 6 weeks after DPC sensitization. As to treatment: therapeutic diphenylcyclopropenone sensitization with weekly scalp DPC. Using its own MiXCR run on the RACE reads, TCRdb lists one record per CDR3 protein. The sample holds tens of thousands of distinct CDR3 sequences; more than 9% are singletons and the top ten take approximately 4.7%. In germline, CDR1 is LNHNV, CDR2 YYDKDF (reference sequence). The CDR3 loop spans 15 amino acids. The trim removed 11 bases at V and 0 bases at J, leaving 10 bases unmatched.

The rearrangement uses TRBV15 and TRBJ2-1; 7 bases agree with TRBD2. This specimen consisted of whole blood, obtained in connection with sensitization to the hapten diphenylcyclopropenone (DPC). The TCR comes from a woman aged 45-59 years with alopecia areata. Some clones in this sample may be carry-over from other donors' samples. Here the CDR3 DNA reads TGTGCCTCCACCCCAGCGGGGCCCTCCTACAATGAGCAGTTCTTC. It yields the protein CASTPAGPSYNEQFF.